Described below is a single T cell receptor (beta chain) sequence and its context. The sample has other DNA sequences that encode this CDR3 too. The sample originates from a study of control samples from healthy donors and cancer patients. TCRdb's table, derived via immunoSEQ multiplex PCR, lists solely in-frame clones and lacks some. Seen here are about 72,000 clones, around 94% observed once, and the top ten hold 5.8%. CDR1 GTSNPN and CDR2 SVGIG come from the germline V gene (reference sequence). This CDR3 contains 11 residues. V lost 0 bases, J lost 1 base, and 0 bases lay in between. V and J are TRBV30 and TRBJ2-5; D is uncertain. The receptor comes from a woman aged 55 to 70 in good health. Sequenced material: blood. DNA of the CDR3: TGTGCCTGGAGTGTCCAAGAGACCCAGTACTTC. This gives the protein CAWSVQETQYF.